What follows are 12 T cell receptor beta chains derived from one specimen sequenced in a study of T cells and Merkel cell carcinoma outcomes. Libraries were prepared by immunoSEQ multiplex PCR; TCRdb keeps only in-frame clonotypes and omits some of them. In the table there are over 7,500 clones, around 84% of which are singletons. The sequenced material came from tumor tissue from Merkel cell carcinoma. The receptors here all came from a human donor with Merkel cell carcinoma.

The rearrangement links TRBV18 to TRBJ2-5, with D possibly TRBD1 on 7 matching bases. Germline V gene lookup returns CDR1 KGHSH and CDR2 LQKENI. This CDR3 spans 14 amino acids. The germline V and J ends were trimmed by 0 bases and 9 bases, with 14 bases remaining between them. CDR3 in DNA: TGTGCCAGCTCACCACCCCAGGGGGGAATGGCCCAGTACTTC. It yields the protein CASSPPQGGMAQYF.

The genes are TRBV29-1 and TRBJ2-1, with 15 nucleotides matching TRBD2. The CDR3 is made up of 16 amino acids. Germline V gives CDR1 SQVTM, CDR2 ANQGSEA. J gave up 1 base and V 4 bases, and 2 bases lay outside the gene matches. CDR3 sequence (DNA): TGCAGCGTTGGCGGACTAGCGGGGGGGTCCTACAATGAGCAGTTCTTC. This encodes CSVGGLAGGSYNEQFF.

The rearrangement joins TRBV7-9 to TRBJ1-6, with 8 bases identical to TRBD1. After removal of 8 bases from V and 9 bases from J, the junction contained 9 bases not matched to a gene. CDR1 SEHNR and CDR2 FQNEAQ come from the germline V gene (reference sequence). There are 14 residues in the CDR3. The CDR3 coding sequence is TGTGCCAGCCGCTCAGGGGGCGAGGGTTCACCCCTCCACTTT. This gives the protein CASRSGGEGSPLHF. The entire variable domain, with the rest obtained from reference TRBV7-9 and TRBJ1-6, is as follows: DTGVSQNPRHKITKRGQNVTFRCDPISEHNRLYWYRQTLGQGPEFLTYFQNEAQLEKSRLLSDRFSAERPKGSFSTLEIQRTEQGDSAMYLCASRSGGEGSPLHFGNGTRLTVT.

The chain carries TRBV5-1 and TRBJ1-1; D unclear. The CDR3 is 14 amino acids. Germline V gene sequence: CDR1 SGHRS, CDR2 YFSETQ. Trimming shortened V by 2 bases and J by 5 bases, and 13 bases separated the two germline ends. This CDR3 is CASSLGLQDTEAFF. CDR3 nucleotide sequence: TGCGCCAGCAGCTTAGGATTGCAGGATACTGAAGCTTTCTTT.

This CDR3 reads CASSPATETQPQHF. CDR3 in DNA: TGTGCCAGCAGTCCGGCGACAGAGACGCAGCCCCAGCATTTT. The chain couples TRBV28 to TRBJ1-5; D possibly corresponds to TRBD1 (5 bases). In germline, CDR1 is MDHEN, CDR2 SYDVKM. V lost 5 bases and J 7 bases, leaving 15 bases between the germline ends. The CDR3 loop spans 14 amino acids.

The gene calls are TRBV6-1 and TRBJ2-5; D call uncertain. Germline loops: CDR1 MNHNS, CDR2 SASEGT. Trimming removed 8 bases at V and 5 bases at J, with 6 bases between. The CDR3 runs to 10 residues. The CDR3 sequence is CASGYETQYF. The CDR3 nucleotides are TGTGCCAGCGGGTACGAGACCCAGTACTTC.

The chain has TRBV18 and TRBJ2-1; the match to TRBD2 covers 9 bases. J lost 7 bases, V lost 5 bases, and 18 bases had no gene match. Germline V lookup: CDR1 KGHSH, CDR2 LQKENI. This CDR3 has 18 residues. The DNA for the CDR3 is TGTGCCAGCTCAACACGTGGTAGCGGGGGTTCCCTAGGGAATGAGCAGTTCTTC. Translation gives CASSTRGSGGSLGNEQFF.

The rearrangement joins TRBV5-1 to TRBJ2-5; D gene uncertain. Germline loops: CDR1 SGHRS, CDR2 YFSETQ. V gave up 6 bases and J gave up 2 bases, with 11 bases separating them. The CDR3 sequence is 13 residues long. CDR3 protein: CASTRAPQETQYF. The CDR3 bases are TGCGCCAGCACCCGGGCCCCACAAGAGACCCAGTACTTC.

The chain recombines TRBV11-2 with TRBJ2-3; weak D call: TRBD2 (5 bases). V shed 4 bases and J shed 0 bases, with 11 bases lying between them. This CDR3 has 15 amino acids. The germline V gene encodes CDR1 SGHAT and CDR2 FQNNGV. CDR3 in DNA: TGTGCCAGCAGCTCCCCGGGGTCTAGCACAGATACGCAGTATTTT. Protein sequence: CASSSPGSSTDTQYF.

The CDR3 sequence is CASSPTLLETQYF. The CDR3 coding sequence is TGTGCCAGCTCCCCGACCTTATTGGAGACCCAGTACTTC. The chain has TRBV18 and TRBJ2-5; D is unclear. In germline, CDR1 is KGHSH, CDR2 LQKENI. The germline V and J ends were trimmed by 6 bases and 5 bases, with 13 bases remaining between them. The CDR3 covers 13 residues.

This clone was seen once. The V call is TRBV7-9, the J call TRBJ2-1, with 9 bases aligning to TRBD2. The germline V gene encodes CDR1 SEHNR and CDR2 FQNEAQ (reference sequence). CDR3 size: 18 residues. Germline trimming cut 4 bases from V and 2 bases from J; bases unmatched to any gene: 12. This CDR3 is CASSSTQPLAGAYNEQFF. The CDR3 DNA reads TGTGCCAGCAGCTCCACCCAGCCCTTAGCGGGGGCCTACAATGAGCAGTTCTTC.

As to this clone: At one boundary the junction diverges from the germline segment, which might be a read error. The rearrangement links TRBV28 to TRBJ1-4, with TRBD1 matching over 10 bases. Germline values: CDR1 MDHEN, CDR2 SYDVKM. The CDR3 sequence is 16 residues long. The CDR3 bases are TGTGCCAGCTGTTTGCTAATCGGGACAGGGGAAGGAAAACTGTTTTTT. Protein sequence: CASCLLIGTGEGKLFF.